This T cell receptor (beta chain) was documented in a study of blood T cell repertoires in COVID-19. For the study at large: There were acute and convalescent COVID-19 samples, and they came from the United States, Italy and Spain. PBMCs, B-cell-depleted T cells, or T cells were the source of the cDNA or gDNA that made up the material.

CDR1 SGDLS and CDR2 YYNGEE come from the germline V gene. The ends lost 3 bases at V and 3 bases at J; junction bases unmatched: 3. The CDR3 extends over 14 amino acids. Original processing notes: It was from reference gene primer amplification that nucleated cell counts were estimated. Some clones are missing from TCRdb's copy, which holds only in-frame ones; the method was immunoSEQ multiplex PCR. V, J and clone size derive from that table, while D and trimming were established from the DNA sequence. The sample includes fewer than 150,000 clones, more than 70% of them seen just once. The clonotype originates from a man in his fifties with active or convalescent COVID-19. Sample: peripheral blood. The chain is built from TRBV9 and TRBJ2-5, with TRBD1 matching over 9 bases. The CDR3, as DNA: TGTGCCAGCAGCGACCGGGACAGGGAAGAGACCCAGTACTTC. It encodes CASSDRDREETQYF.